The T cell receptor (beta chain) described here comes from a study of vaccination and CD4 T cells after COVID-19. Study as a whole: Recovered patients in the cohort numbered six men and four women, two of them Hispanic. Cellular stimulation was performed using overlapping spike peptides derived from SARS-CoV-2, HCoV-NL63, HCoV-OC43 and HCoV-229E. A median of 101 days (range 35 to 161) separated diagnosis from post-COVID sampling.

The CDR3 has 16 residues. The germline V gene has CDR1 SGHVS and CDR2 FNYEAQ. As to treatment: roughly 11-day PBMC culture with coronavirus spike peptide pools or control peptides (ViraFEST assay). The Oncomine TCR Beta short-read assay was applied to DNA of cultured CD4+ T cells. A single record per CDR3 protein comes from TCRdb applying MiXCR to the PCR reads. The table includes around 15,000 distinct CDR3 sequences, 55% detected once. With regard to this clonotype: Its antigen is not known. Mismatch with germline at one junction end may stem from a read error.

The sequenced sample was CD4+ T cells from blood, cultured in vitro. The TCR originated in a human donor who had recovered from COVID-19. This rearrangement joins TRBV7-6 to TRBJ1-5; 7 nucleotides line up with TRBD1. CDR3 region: CASSLSRAGGRQPQHF. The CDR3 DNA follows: TGTGCTAGCAGCTTAAGTAGGGCAGGGGGTCGTCAGCCCCAGCATTTT.